This T cell receptor (beta chain) was sequenced in a study of cytomegalovirus exposure and HLA in healthy donors. 60 Vbeta and 13 Jbeta primers were used in PCR. TCRdb's copy holds only in-frame clones and misses some; the assay was immunoSEQ multiplex PCR. The table lists more than 75,000 clones, 75% to 85% of them singletons. The CDR3 is made up of 12 amino acids. Germline loops: CDR1 SGHAT, CDR2 FQNNGV. V was cut by 2 bases and J by 5 bases, with 6 bases left in between. The material sequenced was PBMCs. The sequence came from a woman between 40 and 50 years old in good health and CMV-seropositive. The chain carries TRBV11-2 and TRBJ1-1; D is perhaps TRBD1 (5 bases). CDR3 sequence: CASSLSGTEAFF. In nucleotides, the CDR3 is TGTGCCAGCAGCTTATCAGGGACTGAAGCTTTCTTT. Drawing the rest from reference TRBV11-2 and TRBJ1-1, the complete variable domain is EAGVAQSPRYKIIEKRQSVAFWCNPISGHATLYWYQQILGQGPKLLIQFQNNGVVDDSQLPKDRFSAERLKGVDSTLKIQPAKLEDSAVYLCASSLSGTEAFFGQGTRLTVV.